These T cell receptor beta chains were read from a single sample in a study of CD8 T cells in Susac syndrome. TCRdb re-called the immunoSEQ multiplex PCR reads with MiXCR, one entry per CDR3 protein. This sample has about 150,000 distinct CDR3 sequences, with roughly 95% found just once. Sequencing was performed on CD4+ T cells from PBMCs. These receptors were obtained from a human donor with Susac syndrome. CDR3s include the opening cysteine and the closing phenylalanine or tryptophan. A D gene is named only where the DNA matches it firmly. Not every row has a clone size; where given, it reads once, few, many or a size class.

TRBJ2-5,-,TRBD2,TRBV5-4,CASSLNGLEGTQYF,TGTGCCAGCAGCTTGAATGGACTAGAAGGGACCCAGTACTTC
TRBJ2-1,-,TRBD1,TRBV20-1,CSATNTGGWQFF,TGCAGTGCCACTAACACAGGGGGATGGCAGTTCTTC
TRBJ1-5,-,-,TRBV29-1,CSVEAAGQPQHF,TGCAGCGTTGAAGCTGCGGGACAGCCCCAGCATTTT
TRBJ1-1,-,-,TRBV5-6,CASSLGTFHPEAFF,TGTGCCAGCAGCTTGGGGACATTCCACCCTGAAGCTTTCTTT
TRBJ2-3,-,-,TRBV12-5,CASGSPGTDTQYF,TGTGCTAGTGGTTCCCCTGGGACAGATACGCAGTATTTT
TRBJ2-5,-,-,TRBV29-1,CSVRQQGPQETQYF,TGCAGCGTGCGACAACAGGGACCCCAAGAGACCCAGTACTTC
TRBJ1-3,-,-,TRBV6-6,CASTHRGGNTIYF,TGTGCCAGCACCCACCGAGGTGGAAACACCATATATTTT
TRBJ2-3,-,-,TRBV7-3,CASSLTARPSTDTQYF,TGTGCCAGCAGCTTAACGGCCCGGCCCAGCACAGATACGCAGTATTTT
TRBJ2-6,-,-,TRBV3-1,CASSFIPGTVLLGANVLTF,TGTGCCAGCAGCTTCATCCCCGGGACTGTTCTCCTCGGGGCCAACGTCCTGACTTTC
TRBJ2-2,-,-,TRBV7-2,CASSPWRGNTGELFF,TGTGCCAGCAGCCCTTGGCGGGGAAACACCGGGGAGCTGTTTTTT
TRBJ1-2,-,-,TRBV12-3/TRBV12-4,CASTSTGHGGYTF,TGTGCCAGCACCTCCACAGGGCACGGTGGCTACACCTTC
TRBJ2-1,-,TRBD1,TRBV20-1,CSATPTGDEQFF,TGCAGTGCAACGCCAACAGGGGACGAGCAGTTCTTC
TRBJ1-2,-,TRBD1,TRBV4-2,CASSRRGVNYGYTF,TGTGCCAGCAGCCGCAGGGGGGTTAACTATGGCTACACCTTC
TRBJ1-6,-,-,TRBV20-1,CSARGGNSPLHF,TGCAGTGCTAGAGGGGGGAATTCACCCCTCCACTTT
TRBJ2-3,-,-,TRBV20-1,CSVPGPLDTQYF,TGCAGTGTTCCGGGCCCATTGGATACGCAGTATTTT
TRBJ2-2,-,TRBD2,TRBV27,CASSSSAGGRTGELFF,TGTGCCAGCAGTTCGTCGGCGGGGGGGCGGACCGGGGAGCTGTTTTTT
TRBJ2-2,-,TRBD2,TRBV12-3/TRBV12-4,CASAPSGGAPGELFF,TGTGCCAGCGCTCCTAGCGGGGGGGCCCCCGGGGAGCTGTTTTTT
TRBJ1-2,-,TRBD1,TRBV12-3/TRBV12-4,CASSPLGTGNYGYTF,TGTGCCAGCAGTCCTCTCGGGACAGGGAATTATGGCTACACCTTC
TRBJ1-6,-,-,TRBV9,CASSEQGDPSFSPLHF,TGTGCCAGCAGTGAACAGGGTGACCCTAGTTTTTCACCCCTCCACTTT
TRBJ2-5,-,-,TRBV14,CASSPTGLQETQYF,TGTGCCAGCAGCCCGACAGGCCTCCAAGAGACCCAGTACTTC
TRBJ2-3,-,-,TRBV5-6,CASSLQGNLDGDTQYF,TGTGCCAGCAGCCTCCAAGGGAACCTGGATGGAGATACGCAGTATTTT
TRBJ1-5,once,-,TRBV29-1,CSVAQGGGQPQHF,TGCAGCGTTGCCCAGGGCGGAGGACAGCCCCAGCATTTT
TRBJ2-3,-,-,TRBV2,CASSAGVSTDTQYF,TGTGCCAGCAGTGCAGGGGTCAGCACAGATACGCAGTATTTT
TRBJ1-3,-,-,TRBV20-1,CSARAGSNTIYF,TGCAGTGCTAGAGCGGGGTCAAACACCATATATTTT
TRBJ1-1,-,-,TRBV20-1,CSARDSQINTEAFF,TGCAGTGCTAGAGACAGTCAGATCAACACTGAAGCTTTCTTT
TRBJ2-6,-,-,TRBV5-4,CASSLISGANVLTF,TGTGCCAGCAGCTTGATTTCTGGGGCCAACGTCCTGACTTTC
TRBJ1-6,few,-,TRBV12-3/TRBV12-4,CASSLTNSPLHF,TGTGCCAGCAGTTTAACTAATTCACCCCTCCACTTT
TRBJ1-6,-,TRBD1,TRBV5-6,CASSLADRGVSPLHF,TGTGCCAGCAGCTTGGCGGACAGGGGAGTTTCACCCCTCCACTTT
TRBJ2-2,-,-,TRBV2,CASSPLGPGELFF,TGTGCCAGCAGTCCTCTAGGTCCCGGGGAGCTGTTTTTT
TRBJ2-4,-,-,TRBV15,CATSRDRSVAKNIQYF,TGTGCCACCAGCAGAGATCGGAGTGTAGCCAAAAACATTCAGTACTTC
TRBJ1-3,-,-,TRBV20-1,CSAAGPNTIYF,TGCAGTGCGGCCGGGCCAAACACCATATATTTT
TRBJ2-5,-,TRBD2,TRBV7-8,CASSLDQRGGRETQYF,TGTGCCAGCAGCTTAGATCAGCGGGGGGGCCGGGAGACCCAGTACTTC
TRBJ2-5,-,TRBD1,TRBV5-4,CASSSGDRGKETQYF,TGTGCCAGCAGCTCCGGGGACAGGGGGAAAGAGACCCAGTACTTC
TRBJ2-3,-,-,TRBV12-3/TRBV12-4,CASRLLTDTQYF,TGTGCCAGCCGACTCCTCACAGATACGCAGTATTTT
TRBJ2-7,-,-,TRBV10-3,CAISESGAHTYEQYF,TGTGCCATCAGTGAGTCCGGAGCCCACACCTACGAGCAGTACTTC
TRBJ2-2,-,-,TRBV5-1,CASSLDLLTGELFF,TGCGCCAGCAGCTTGGATTTGCTGACCGGGGAGCTGTTTTTT
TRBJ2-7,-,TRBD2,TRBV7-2,CASSLAGTSVYEQYF,TGTGCCAGCAGCTTAGCCGGGACTAGCGTCTACGAGCAGTACTTC
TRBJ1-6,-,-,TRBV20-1,CSAKQNNSPLHF,TGCAGTGCTAAGCAGAATAATTCACCCCTCCACTTT
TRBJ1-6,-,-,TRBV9,CASSVARVGNSPLHF,TGTGCCAGCAGCGTAGCTCGCGTCGGGAATTCACCCCTCCACTTT
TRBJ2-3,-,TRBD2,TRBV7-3,CASSLTPTSGVDTQYF,TGTGCCAGCAGCCTGACTCCGACTAGCGGGGTAGATACGCAGTATTTT
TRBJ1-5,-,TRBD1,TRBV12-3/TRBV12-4,CASSFTGDQPQHF,TGTGCCAGCAGTTTCACAGGGGATCAGCCCCAGCATTTT
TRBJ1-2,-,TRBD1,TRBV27,CASSRTGTAYGYTF,TGTGCCAGCAGTAGAACCGGGACAGCTTATGGCTACACCTTC
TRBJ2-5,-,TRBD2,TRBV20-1,CSARGSGGAQETQYF,TGCAGTGCTAGGGGTAGCGGGGGGGCCCAAGAGACCCAGTACTTC
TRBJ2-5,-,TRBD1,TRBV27,CASSSARGQQQETQYF,TGTGCCAGCAGTTCGGCCAGGGGGCAGCAACAAGAGACCCAGTACTTC
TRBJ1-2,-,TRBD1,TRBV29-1,CSVTDRAGYTF,TGCAGCGTTACCGACAGGGCTGGCTACACCTTC
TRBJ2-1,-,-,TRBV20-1,CSARGYSGTNYNEQFF,TGCAGTGCTAGGGGGTATAGCGGTACCAACTACAATGAGCAGTTCTTC